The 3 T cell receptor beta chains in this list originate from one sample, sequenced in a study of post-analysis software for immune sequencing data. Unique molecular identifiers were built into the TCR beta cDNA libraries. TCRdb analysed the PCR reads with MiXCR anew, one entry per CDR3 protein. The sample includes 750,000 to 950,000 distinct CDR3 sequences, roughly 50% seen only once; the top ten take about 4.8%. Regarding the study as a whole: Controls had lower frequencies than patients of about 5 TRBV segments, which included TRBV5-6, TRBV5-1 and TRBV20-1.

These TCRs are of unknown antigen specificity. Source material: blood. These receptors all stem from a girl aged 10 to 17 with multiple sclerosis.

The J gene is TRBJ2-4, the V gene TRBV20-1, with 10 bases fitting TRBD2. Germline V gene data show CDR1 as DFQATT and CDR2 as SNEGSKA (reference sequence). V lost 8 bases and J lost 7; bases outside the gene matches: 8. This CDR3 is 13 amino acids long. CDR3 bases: TGCAGTTCCCAGCGGGAGGGCCGGAACATTCAGTACTTC. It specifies CSSQREGRNIQYF.

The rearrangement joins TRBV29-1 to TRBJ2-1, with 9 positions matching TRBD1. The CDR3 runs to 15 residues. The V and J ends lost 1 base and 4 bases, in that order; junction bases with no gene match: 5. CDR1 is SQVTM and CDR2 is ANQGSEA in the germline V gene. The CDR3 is CSVEGDRVRYNEQFF. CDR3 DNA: TGCAGCGTTGAAGGGGACAGGGTAAGGTACAATGAGCAGTTCTTC.

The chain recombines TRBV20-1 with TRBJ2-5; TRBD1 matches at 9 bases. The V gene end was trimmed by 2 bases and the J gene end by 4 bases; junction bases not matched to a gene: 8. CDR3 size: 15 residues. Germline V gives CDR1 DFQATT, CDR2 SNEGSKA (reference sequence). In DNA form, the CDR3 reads TGCAGTGCTAGAAAGGGACAGGGCCGGGGAGAGACCCAGTACTTC. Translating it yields CSARKGQGRGETQYF.